The present entry profiles one TCR beta chain with its context. These data are taken from a study of blood T cell repertoires in COVID-19. Overall study context: Italy, Spain and the United States were the sources of the convalescent and acute COVID-19 samples. T cells, B-cell-depleted T cells, or PBMCs provided the cDNA or gDNA that served as material.

Residents of approximately 25 US areas, aged roughly 18 to 89 years, made up the participants. What the recovered Cohort 3 donors had was two negative PCRs, clearance, or symptom resolution. Profiled with immunoSEQ multiplex PCR; TCRdb holds only in-frame clones, not every one. The sample shows about 220,000 clones, 82% of them seen only once. Germline CDR1 reads SQVTM; CDR2 reads ANQGSEA. The V gene lost 7 bases and the J gene lost 1 base, with 13 bases spanning the gap. The CDR3 is made up of 13 amino acids. Sequenced input: PBMCs or T cells enriched from blood (not recorded which). This clonotype was sampled from an older woman who had recovered from COVID-19. The chain joins TRBV29-1 to TRBJ1-1; D ambiguous. CDR3 in DNA: TGCAGCGCGGAAGAGGGCGGGAACACTGAAGCTTTCTTT. Protein product: CSAEEGGNTEAFF.